Following are 22 T cell receptor beta chains from one sample sequenced in a study of blood T cells in healthy people across ages. Then a second PCR, running roughly 6 to 12 cycles, was carried out with a sample-barcoded 5' primer and a J-beta primer mix. One entry per CDR3 protein, called by TCRdb with MiXCR from the 5' RACE reads. The table shows around 2 million distinct CDR3 sequences, with about two fifths occurring only once. Source material: blood. The receptors were gathered from a human donor in good health.

This clonotype was detected only a few times. J is TRBJ1-2 and V is TRBV29-1; D perhaps matches TRBD1 (5 bases). The CDR3 is 14 amino acids. Germline V gene sequence: CDR1 SQVTM, CDR2 ANQGSEA. V lost 6 bases and J 4 bases, leaving 18 bases between the germline ends. The CDR3 coding sequence is TGCAGCGTCGTCGACAGTTCTGGGGCCTATGGCTACACCTTC. As protein: CSVVDSSGAYGYTF. Together with reference TRBV29-1 and TRBJ1-2, the CDR3 gives the full variable domain: SAVISQKPSRDICQRGTSLTIQCQVDSQVTMMFWYRQQPGQSLTLIATANQGSEATYESGFVIDKFPISRPNLTFSTLTVSNMSPEDSSIYLCSVVDSSGAYGYTFGSGTRLTVV.

About this clonotype: Sequence at one end of the junction differs from germline and may be a read error. The chain recombines TRBV12-3 or TRBV12-4 with TRBJ2-3; D is ambiguous. The CDR3 contains 17 residues. The CDR3 DNA sequence: TGTGCCAGCAGTTTCGGCAGTCAACACGGGCGTGGAGATACGGAGTATTTT. Translating it yields CASSFGSQHGRGDTEYF.

To note about this clonotype: One end of the junction does not line up with germline, which may come from a read error. The V call is TRBV7-2, the J call TRBJ1-4; D unclear. The CDR3 totals 13 residues. Germline CDR1 SGHTA, CDR2 FQGNSA. DNA of the CDR3: TGTGCCAGCAGCTGGGTGGAGGGTGAAAAACGGTTTTTT. It codes for CASSWVEGEKRFF.

The chain carries TRBV6-4 and TRBJ2-6; D unresolved. Trimming removed 3 bases from V and 2 bases from J, with 5 bases in between. This CDR3 is built from 14 residues. Germline-derived CDR1 and CDR2 are MRHNA and SNTAGT. CDR3 coding DNA: TGTGCCAGCAGTGAATACCCTGGGGCCAACGTCCTGACTTTC. Encoded protein: CASSEYPGANVLTF.

The chain joins TRBV4-2 to TRBJ1-1; the D is unclear. V was pared by 0 bases and J by 5 bases, with 10 bases between. This CDR3 has 14 residues. Germline V gene sequence: CDR1 LGHNA, CDR2 YNFKEQ. Written as DNA, the CDR3 is TGTGCCAGCAGCCAAGATAGGAGGCGGACTGAAGCTTTCTTT. Residues: CASSQDRRRTEAFF.

The chain has TRBV30 and TRBJ1-2; no reliable D call. Between the trimmed V and J ends, which lost 5 bases and 1 base, there was a span of 14 bases. CDR1 is GTSNPN and CDR2 is SVGIG in the germline V gene (reference sequence). This CDR3 has 14 residues. CDR3: CAWVRHEYNYGYTF. The CDR3 DNA is TGTGCCTGGGTCCGACACGAATATAACTATGGCTACACCTTC.

The chain uses TRBV5-1 and TRBJ2-5; 8 nucleotides line up with TRBD2. V trimming: 4 bases; J trimming: 0 bases; junction bases outside the gene matches: 5. The CDR3 extends over 15 amino acids. From germline, CDR1 is SGHRS and CDR2 YFSETQ. CDR3 nucleotide sequence: TGCGCCAGCAGCCTCTATAGCGGGGACCAAGAGACCCAGTACTTC. Translation gives CASSLYSGDQETQYF.

The V gene is TRBV4-2, the J gene TRBJ2-1; a weak D match, TRBD2 (6 bases). This CDR3 has 14 residues. The ends were cut back, 7 bases at V and 6 bases at J, with 16 bases in the middle. Per germline, CDR1 LGHNA and CDR2 YNFKEQ. CDR3 sequence (DNA): TGTGCCAGCACAATACCCGGGACTGGCAATGAGCAGTTCTTC. Translation gives CASTIPGTGNEQFF.

This clonotype was detected only a few times. The J gene is TRBJ1-2, the V gene TRBV15; the match to TRBD1 covers 9 bases. The junction had 12 bases not matched to a gene; V was cut back by 0 bases and J by 7 bases. Germline V gene data show CDR1 as LNHNV and CDR2 as YYDKDF (reference sequence). CDR3 length: 17 residues. Here the CDR3 reads CATSREGTGFVSRGYTF. CDR3 sequence (DNA): TGTGCCACCAGCAGAGAAGGGACAGGGTTCGTAAGTCGTGGCTACACCTTC.

This clonotype was counted between two and nine times. V gene TRBV6-2 or TRBV6-3 combines with J gene TRBJ2-7, with 7 nucleotides matching TRBD1. The CDR3 is 14 amino acids. Germline V lookup: CDR1 MNHEY, CDR2 SVGEGT. Unmatched junction bases numbered 5, after V lost 4 bases and J lost 2 bases. The CDR3 DNA follows: TGTGCCAGCAGTTGGGACAGCGTAACCTACGAGCAGTACTTC. This encodes CASSWDSVTYEQYF.

This clonotype occurred many times. The V gene is TRBV20-1, the J gene TRBJ2-1, with 7 bases lining up with TRBD2. The CDR3 extends over 15 amino acids. Trimming removed 4 bases from V and 7 bases from J; junction bases left unmatched: 13. Germline V gene data show CDR1 as DFQATT and CDR2 as SNEGSKA (reference sequence). The CDR3, as DNA: TGCAGTGCTATGAACCCACTAGCGATGGTAAATGAGCAGTTCTTC. As protein: CSAMNPLAMVNEQFF.

This clonotype has only a few counts. The chain joins TRBV4-2 to TRBJ2-7; TRBD1 matches 9 bases. V gave up 1 base and J gave up 1 base; unmatched junction bases: 8. This CDR3 contains 17 residues. Germline V CDR1 and CDR2: LGHNA, YNFKEQ. In DNA form, the CDR3 reads TGTGCCAGCAGCCAAGCCCACACAGGGGGCGTATCCTACGAGCAGTACTTC. Protein sequence: CASSQAHTGGVSYEQYF.

The V and J genes are TRBV29-1 and TRBJ2-1; 9 bases align to TRBD2. V shed 3 bases, J shed 1 base, and the junction held 4 bases outside the gene matches. CDR3 size: 15 residues. Per the germline V gene, CDR1 is SQVTM and CDR2 is ANQGSEA. CDR3 sequence: CSVEGGGASYNEQFF. As DNA, the CDR3 is TGCAGCGTTGAGGGCGGGGGGGCGTCCTACAATGAGCAGTTCTTC.

This sequence joins TRBV5-1 and TRBJ2-1; no clear D gene. Germline V gives CDR1 SGHRS, CDR2 YFSETQ. The CDR3 extends over 19 amino acids. V was cut by 0 bases and J by 0 bases, with 19 bases left in between. In nucleotides, the CDR3 is TGCGCCAGCAGCTTGGTTTCCGGCCAAGATTTGAGCTCCTACAATGAGCAGTTCTTC. Translation: CASSLVSGQDLSSYNEQFF.

The J gene is TRBJ1-1, the V gene TRBV15; D not certain. Germline values: CDR1 LNHNV, CDR2 YYDKDF (reference sequence). V was cut by 0 bases and J by 7 bases, with 9 bases left in between. This CDR3 region has 13 residues. In DNA, the CDR3 is TGTGCCACCAGCAGAGATCAAAGACTTGAAGCTTTCTTT. This gives the protein CATSRDQRLEAFF.

With respect to this clonotype: A much more abundant neighbour one base away suggests this may be a read error. The V gene is TRBV20-1, the J gene TRBJ2-3, with 8 bases identical to TRBD2. With V trimmed by 7 bases and J by 2 bases, 11 bases remained unmatched. CDR1 and CDR2 from the germline V gene are DFQATT and SNEGSKA (reference sequence). The CDR3 has 15 amino acids. CDR3 amino acids: CSVGGAGEPTDTQYF. The CDR3 DNA follows: TGCAGTGTCGGAGGAGCGGGGGAGCCCACAGATACGCAGTATTTT.

J is TRBJ1-1 and V is TRBV29-1, with D tentatively TRBD1 (5 bases). In germline, CDR1 is SQVTM, CDR2 ANQGSEA. The CDR3 length is 12 residues. V was clipped by 3 bases and J by 4 bases, with 9 bases between them. Here the CDR3 DNA reads TGCAGCGTTGAGGGGGTCAGCACTGAAGCTTTCTTT. It is translated as CSVEGVSTEAFF.

The J gene is TRBJ1-4, the V gene TRBV10-3; tentative D call: TRBD1 (6 bases). The CDR3 is made up of 14 amino acids. Trimming left V 10 bases short and J 8 bases short, with 20 bases between. CDR1 is ENHRY, CDR2 SYGVKD, per germline. The CDR3 region is CATGFGGGEEKLFF. In DNA form, the CDR3 reads TGTGCCACGGGGTTTGGGGGGGGCGAGGAAAAACTGTTTTTT.

V gene TRBV7-2 combines with J gene TRBJ2-7; 9 bases fit TRBD2. Per germline, CDR1 SGHTA and CDR2 FQGNSA. The CDR3 spans 16 residues. Trimming at V came to 1 base and at J to 3 bases, leaving 7 bases not matched to a gene. The CDR3 protein is CASSLVRAGGSYEQYF. The CDR3 coding sequence is TGTGCCAGCAGCTTAGTTAGAGCGGGGGGAAGCTACGAGCAGTACTTC.

This clonotype was seen once. This chain connects TRBV7-3 to TRBJ2-7; D is ambiguous. The CDR3 length is 15 residues. The germline CDR1 and CDR2 sequences are SGHTA and FQGTGA. V was pared by 1 base and J by 2 bases, with 12 bases between. DNA for the CDR3: TGTGCCAGCAGCTTAAAGACAAAACGCCCCTACGAGCAGTACTTC. Its translation: CASSLKTKRPYEQYF. Based on the CDR3 plus reference TRBV7-3 and TRBJ2-7, the full variable domain is GAGVSQTPSNKVTEKGKYVELRCDPISGHTALYWYRQSLGQGPEFLIYFQGTGAADDSGLPNDRFFAVRPEGSVSTLKIQRTERGDSAVYLCASSLKTKRPYEQYFGPGTRLTVT.

This clonotype appeared a few times. The chain uses TRBV20-1 and TRBJ2-7; 12 bases fit TRBD2. CDR1 and CDR2 (germline): DFQATT, SNEGSKA (reference sequence). The CDR3 has 16 residues. V was pared by 3 bases and J by 3 bases, with 9 bases of the junction left unmatched. This CDR3 reads CSASIPLAGGGYEQYF. Here the CDR3 DNA reads TGCAGTGCTAGTATCCCCCTAGCGGGGGGGGGCTACGAGCAGTACTTC.

This clonotype was counted between two and nine times. This chain connects TRBV7-9 to TRBJ2-6; TRBD1 matches at 9 bases. The CDR3 spans 17 residues. The V segment lost 5 bases and the J segment 4 bases; nucleotides outside the gene matches: 9. Germline values: CDR1 SEHNR, CDR2 FQNEAQ (reference sequence). The CDR3 nucleotides are TGTGCCAGCAGCCGTCCCGGGACAGGGACCGGGGCCAACGTCCTGACTTTC. As protein: CASSRPGTGTGANVLTF.